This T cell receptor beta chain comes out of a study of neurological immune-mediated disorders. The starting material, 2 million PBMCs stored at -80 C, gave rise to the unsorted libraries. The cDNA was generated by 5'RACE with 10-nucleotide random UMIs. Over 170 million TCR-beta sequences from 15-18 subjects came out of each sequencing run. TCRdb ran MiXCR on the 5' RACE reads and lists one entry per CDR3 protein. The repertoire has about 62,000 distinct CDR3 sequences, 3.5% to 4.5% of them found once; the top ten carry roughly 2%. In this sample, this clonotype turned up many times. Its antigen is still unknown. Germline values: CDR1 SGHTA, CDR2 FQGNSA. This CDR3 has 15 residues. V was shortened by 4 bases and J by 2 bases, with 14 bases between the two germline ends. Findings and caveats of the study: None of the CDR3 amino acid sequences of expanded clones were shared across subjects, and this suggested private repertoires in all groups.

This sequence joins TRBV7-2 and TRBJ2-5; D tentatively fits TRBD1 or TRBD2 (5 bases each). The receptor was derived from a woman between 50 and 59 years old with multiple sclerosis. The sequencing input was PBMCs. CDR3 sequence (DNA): TGTGCCAGCAGCTGGCAGGGTGGAGGACAAGAGACCCAGTACTTC. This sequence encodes CASSWQGGGQETQYF.